This T cell receptor beta chain derives from a study of T cell responses to AZD1222 COVID-19 vaccine. Study information: Pooled together were second doses at about 4 or about 12 weeks.

The CDR3 consists of 15 residues. The V segment lost 5 bases and the J segment 8 bases; nucleotides outside the gene matches: 12. CDR1 and CDR2 from the germline V gene are SGHAT and FQNNGV. Here immunoSEQ multiplex PCR was the method, and the copy in TCRdb shows in-frame clones only, minus some. This table has 30,000 to 35,000 clones, roughly 90% appearing once. The receptor was isolated from an adult in good health. The chain combines TRBV11-2 with TRBJ1-2, with 9 bases fitting TRBD1. The source was peripheral blood, collected on day 0 of AZD1222 vaccination. The CDR3 DNA sequence: TGTGCCAGCAGCCTATCCGGGACAGGGATGGGAGGCTACACCTTC. Translating it yields CASSLSGTGMGGYTF.